This T cell receptor beta chain was found in a study of T cell repertoires in cytomegalovirus infection. Study-level information: Signatures in public TCR beta sequences pointed to both CMV infection and matching HLA type.

Study results and limitations: Summed public TCR beta family frequency identified CMV carriers bearing the relevant HLA. Ex vivo, HLA-C-restricted CMV-specific TCR beta clonotypes prevailed over the rest of the response.

The CDR3 spans 14 residues. Germline CDR1 and CDR2: SGHAT and FQNNGV. V lost 3 bases, J lost 9 bases, and 12 bases lay in between. The table lists this clonotype with a few counts. Its antigen is unknown. TCRdb passed the reads through MiXCR, listing each CDR3 protein once. The sample lists around 450,000 distinct CDR3 sequences; about a third were seen once. The J gene is TRBJ1-6, the V gene TRBV11-2; D gene unclear. The sequence derives from a human donor in good health (CMV status not recorded). Some clones in this sample may be carry-over from other donors' samples. Sequenced sample: PBMCs. CDR3: CASSFERTLSPLHF. The DNA of the CDR3 is TGTGCCAGCAGCTTCGAACGGACCCTTTCACCCCTCCACTTT.